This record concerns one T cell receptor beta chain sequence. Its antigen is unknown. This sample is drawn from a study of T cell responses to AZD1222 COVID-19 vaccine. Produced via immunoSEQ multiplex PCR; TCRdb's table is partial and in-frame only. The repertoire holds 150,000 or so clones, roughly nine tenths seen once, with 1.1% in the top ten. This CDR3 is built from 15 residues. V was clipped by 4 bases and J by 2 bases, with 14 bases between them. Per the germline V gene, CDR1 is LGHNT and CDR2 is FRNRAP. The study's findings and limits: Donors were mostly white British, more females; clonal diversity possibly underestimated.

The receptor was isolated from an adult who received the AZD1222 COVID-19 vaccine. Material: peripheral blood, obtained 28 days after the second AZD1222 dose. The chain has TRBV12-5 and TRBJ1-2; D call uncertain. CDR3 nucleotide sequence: TGTGCTAGTGGTTCGGGGTCTAGCGTCAACTATGGCTACACCTTC. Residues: CASGSGSSVNYGYTF.